This is a list of T cell receptor beta chains from one sample in a study of T cell responses to AZD1222 COVID-19 vaccine. The table came from immunoSEQ multiplex PCR; TCRdb's copy has only in-frame clones and leaves some out. Of 110,000 or so clones listed, around 90% were seen once; the top ten hold around 3.8%. This specimen consisted of peripheral blood, obtained 28 days after the second AZD1222 dose. The receptors were sampled from an adult who received the AZD1222 COVID-19 vaccine. The CDR3 runs from the conserved cysteine through the conserved F or W. A D gene is named only where the DNA matches it firmly. Rows may omit the clone size; those that give it use once, few, many or a size class.

v_gene,abundance,j_gene,d_gene,CDR3nt,CDR3aa
TRBV30,NA,TRBJ1-3,NA,TGTGCCTGGAAACCAACCCCAGTGAGCTCTGGAAACACCATATATTTT,CAWKPTPVSSGNTIYF
TRBV19,NA,TRBJ1-2,TRBD1,TGTGCCAGTAAAATCATGGGACAGGGGATACCACGAGGGGCTGGCTACACCTTC,CASKIMGQGIPRGAGYTF
TRBV7-3,NA,TRBJ1-1,NA,TGTGCCAGCAGCGGGGCAATGAACACTGAAGCTTTCTTT,CASSGAMNTEAFF
TRBV7-2,NA,TRBJ2-3,TRBD1,TGTGCCGGCCGACAGGGGGGCACAGATACGCAGTATTTT,CAGRQGGTDTQYF
TRBV4-3,NA,TRBJ1-3,NA,TGCGCCAGCAGCCAAGGTCGCCGCGTCTCTGGAAACACCATATATTTT,CASSQGRRVSGNTIYF
TRBV9,NA,TRBJ1-3,NA,TGTGCCAGCAGCGTAGTTTCGGACAGTTTGAGTGGAAACACCATATATTTT,CASSVVSDSLSGNTIYF
TRBV30,NA,TRBJ2-3,NA,TGTGCCGGGGCTTACGGGGGCACAGATACGCAGTATTTT,CAGAYGGTDTQYF
TRBV27,NA,TRBJ1-5,TRBD1,TGTGCCAGCAGTGCGAACAGGGGGTACAGCAATCAGCCCCAGCATTTT,CASSANRGYSNQPQHF
TRBV7-9,NA,TRBJ1-1,TRBD1,TGTGCCAGCAGACCACAGGGGCACACTGAAGCTTTCTTT,CASRPQGHTEAFF
TRBV24-1,NA,TRBJ2-7,TRBD1,TGTGCCACCAGTGATGCCCGACAGGGGAGACCGCCCTACGAGCAGTACTTC,CATSDARQGRPPYEQYF
TRBV11-2,NA,TRBJ1-3,NA,TGTGCCAGCAGCTTTTTCGGCGGGCAGATTGGAAACACCATATATTTT,CASSFFGGQIGNTIYF
TRBV20-1,NA,TRBJ2-5,TRBD2,TGCAGTGCTAGTGGGGGACTAGTCGGCGAGACCCAGTACTTC,CSASGGLVGETQYF
TRBV7-2,NA,TRBJ1-2,TRBD1,TGTGCCAGCAGCCCGCAGGGGGCGAACTATGGCTACACCTTC,CASSPQGANYGYTF
TRBV7-8,NA,TRBJ1-2,NA,TGTGCCAGCAGCCTGCCCGACCTTAACTATGGCTACACCTTC,CASSLPDLNYGYTF
TRBV3-1/TRBV3-2,once,TRBJ2-1,NA,TGTGCCAGCAGCCAAGTTGGAGCGAGGAATGAGCAGTTCTTC,CASSQVGARNEQFF
TRBV19,NA,TRBJ1-3,NA,TGTGCCAGTCGAGTCGGAACAGGGGGAAACACCATATATTTT,CASRVGTGGNTIYF
TRBV14,few,TRBJ1-6,NA,TGTGCCAGCAGCCAAGCGAGCCACACATCACCCCTCCACTTT,CASSQASHTSPLHF
TRBV27,NA,TRBJ2-5,NA,TGTGCCAGCAGTTTACTTCCGAGGATGGAGACCCAGTACTTC,CASSLLPRMETQYF
TRBV9,NA,TRBJ1-4,NA,TGTGCCAGCAGTCAGCGGGTCAGGGATGAAAAACTGTTTTTT,CASSQRVRDEKLFF
TRBV6-6,few,TRBJ1-2,NA,TGTGCCAGCACTCCCGGGGGGGGTGTCAACTATGGCTACACCTTC,CASTPGGGVNYGYTF
TRBV3-1/TRBV3-2,NA,TRBJ1-1,NA,TGTGCCAGCAGCCCGTATGGGGGGTGGGACACTGAAGCTTTCTTT,CASSPYGGWDTEAFF
TRBV5-1,NA,TRBJ1-1,NA,TGCGCCAGCAGCTTCGTCAGCACTGAAGCTTTCTTT,CASSFVSTEAFF
TRBV7-8,NA,TRBJ2-1,NA,TGTGCCAGCAGCTTACGAGCGGATAGCTCCTACAATGAGCAGTTCTTC,CASSLRADSSYNEQFF
TRBV19,NA,TRBJ2-1,NA,TGTGCCAGTAGTATCAGCAGGAGCTCCTACAATGAGCAGTTCTTC,CASSISRSSYNEQFF
TRBV6-5,NA,TRBJ1-2,TRBD1,TGTGCCAGCGGCTCTGACAGGGGGCGACGCTATGGCTACACCTTC,CASGSDRGRRYGYTF
TRBV7-6,NA,TRBJ1-2,TRBD1,TGTGCCAGCAGCCGACCGGGACAGGGGGCTGAAGGCTACACCTTC,CASSRPGQGAEGYTF
TRBV2,few,TRBJ1-1,NA,TGTGCCAGCAGTGAACTGGGCCTGAACACTGAAGCTTTCTTT,CASSELGLNTEAFF
TRBV11-1,NA,TRBJ2-2,NA,TGTGCCAGCAGCTTATACTATAACACCGGGGAGCTGTTTTTT,CASSLYYNTGELFF
TRBV7-3,few,TRBJ2-5,NA,TGTGCCAGCAGTCCAGGGGTCGGGGAGACCCAGTACTTC,CASSPGVGETQYF
TRBV27,few,TRBJ1-3,NA,TGTGCCAGCAGTTCCCGGGACGGACCTATCTCTGGAAACACCATATATTTT,CASSSRDGPISGNTIYF
TRBV27,once,TRBJ1-2,NA,TGTGCCAGCAGGCCGGGGGACGGTTATGGCTACACCTTC,CASRPGDGYGYTF
TRBV10-3,NA,TRBJ1-2,NA,TGTGCCACCTCGCTCGGCATCTATGGCTACACCTTC,CATSLGIYGYTF
TRBV5-1,NA,TRBJ2-3,NA,TGCGCCAGCAGTTCATCCTCCGGGGCCGGCCAAGATACGCAGTATTTT,CASSSSSGAGQDTQYF
TRBV5-1,NA,TRBJ1-1,NA,TGCGCCAGCAGCTCAAACAGGGTTCGGCCCGGAACTGAAGCTTTCTTT,CASSSNRVRPGTEAFF
TRBV6-2/TRBV6-3,NA,TRBJ1-4,TRBD1,TGTGCCAGCAGTAGCAGGGACAGACCTGATCAACTGTTTTTT,CASSSRDRPDQLFF
TRBV28,NA,TRBJ2-5,NA,TGTGCCAGCAGAAGTTTCAAGAACGTTAAAGAGACCCAGTACTTC,CASRSFKNVKETQYF
TRBV6-2/TRBV6-3,NA,TRBJ2-1,NA,TGTGCCAGCAGTTACGGACTGGTTTTTGGATACAATGAGCAGTTCTTC,CASSYGLVFGYNEQFF
TRBV6-5,NA,TRBJ1-4,NA,TGTGCCAGCAGTTACTCGAGTGATGAAAAACTGTTTTTT,CASSYSSDEKLFF
TRBV19,NA,TRBJ1-6,NA,TGTGCCAGTAAAACGGGACACTCATTCTATAATTCACCCCTCCACTTT,CASKTGHSFYNSPLHF
TRBV7-3,NA,TRBJ2-2,NA,TGTGCCAGCAGCTTATGGTCAACGGGAGCAGGGTCCGGGGAGCTGTTTTTT,CASSLWSTGAGSGELFF
TRBV24-1,NA,TRBJ1-2,NA,TGTGCCACCAGTGCTGGGCCATCGGGCTACACCTTC,CATSAGPSGYTF
TRBV4-2,NA,TRBJ2-2,NA,TGTGCCAGCAGCCTCGAACAGGGAAACGCGAACACCGGGGAGCTGTTTTTT,CASSLEQGNANTGELFF
TRBV5-6,NA,TRBJ2-3,NA,TGTGCCAGCAGCTTGGCCAGGGACCTCCTGGATACGCAGTATTTT,CASSLARDLLDTQYF
TRBV7-9,NA,TRBJ2-7,TRBD1,TGTGCCAGCGCCGACAGGGGACCCTACGAGCAGTACTTC,CASADRGPYEQYF
TRBV7-3,few,TRBJ2-2,TRBD2,TGTGCCAGCGGGAGGGGTCGGAGCACCGGGGAGCTGTTTTTT,CASGRGRSTGELFF
TRBV4-3,NA,TRBJ2-4,TRBD1,TGCGCCAGCAGCCAAGGACAGGGGGCGAACATTCAGTACTTC,CASSQGQGANIQYF
TRBV20-1,NA,TRBJ2-1,TRBD2,TGCAGTCCGCGGGGGGATGAGCAGTTCTTC,CSPRGDEQFF
TRBV5-1,NA,TRBJ1-1,TRBD1,TGCGCCAGCAGCTTGACAGGGGGCTCGGGTGAAGCTTTCTTT,CASSLTGGSGEAFF